The entry that follows covers one T cell receptor (beta chain) sequence. Its antigen is still unknown. One base away there is no much larger clone; base qualities are not given. The CDR3 runs 15 residues from the cysteine to the phenylalanine. The only DNA kept is the CDR3, 45 bases in frame from the first base. Taken from the germline V gene, the CDR1 and CDR2 loops are SGHRS and YFSETQ. The sample belongs to a study of blood T cell repertoires in COVID-19 (dated by TCRdb to 2020 to 2021). Notes on the research overall: Samples covering the acute and convalescent phases of COVID-19 were provided by collaborators in the United States, Italy and Spain. The material from the prospective study consisted of cDNA or gDNA derived from T cells, B-cell-depleted T cells, or PBMCs. Deeply sampled blood TCRbeta repertoires from subjects exposed to, actively infected with, or recovered from COVID-19 were included in the dataset. The repertoires were released in a freely available public database intended as a resource for research on the immune response to SARS-CoV-2. Samples were obtained from the ongoing ImmuneRACE study (first 160 participants) and from 950 to 1,500 subjects provided by 6 global collaborators. The sample metadata nearly always contained a de-identified subject ID, COVID-19 status, age in years and sex. Where available, HLA class I and class II types were obtained from metadata supplied by the sample provider rather than from assay-based typing.

Each collaborating institution followed its own protocols to collect whole blood in K2EDTA tubes. For TCRbeta analysis, collaborator samples were shipped as frozen whole blood, as isolated PBMCs, or as DNA extracted from either sample type. The paper as a whole reports these results and caveats: How much clinical and demographic metadata was included differed by source and by participant, and the metadata was provided uncurated.

TCRbeta CDR3 regions were amplified from genomic DNA by means of the immunoSEQ Assay, a bias-controlled multiplex PCR. The original pipeline was this. The number of nucleated cells in each sample was estimated from the amplification of reference gene primers within the assay. Sequence reads were collapsed and filtered to measure the absolute abundance of every unique TCRbeta CDR3 rearrangement. Productive Simpson clonality was computed per sample as the square root of Simpson's diversity index over productive rearrangements. Drawn from immuneACCESS, this table holds only the in-frame rearrangements with V and J called that TCRdb kept. Clones are partly lost; checked studies trace under half to an unresolved V gene and leave the rest unexplained. The DNA gave D and trimming, while V, J and clone size come from that table. For this sample the table gives 140,000 or so clones, of which about 80% were detected only once. The ten largest clones add up to roughly 17% of the sample.

The chain employs TRBV5-1 and TRBJ1-1; tentative D gene TRBD1, with 6 bases matching. The specimen was peripheral blood. The receptor's source is a man aged 45-65 years with acute or convalescent COVID-19. Read as DNA, the sequence is TGCTCATCCCGATATGCGACAGGAATGAACACTGAAGCTTTCTTT. This encodes CSSRYATGMNTEAFF.